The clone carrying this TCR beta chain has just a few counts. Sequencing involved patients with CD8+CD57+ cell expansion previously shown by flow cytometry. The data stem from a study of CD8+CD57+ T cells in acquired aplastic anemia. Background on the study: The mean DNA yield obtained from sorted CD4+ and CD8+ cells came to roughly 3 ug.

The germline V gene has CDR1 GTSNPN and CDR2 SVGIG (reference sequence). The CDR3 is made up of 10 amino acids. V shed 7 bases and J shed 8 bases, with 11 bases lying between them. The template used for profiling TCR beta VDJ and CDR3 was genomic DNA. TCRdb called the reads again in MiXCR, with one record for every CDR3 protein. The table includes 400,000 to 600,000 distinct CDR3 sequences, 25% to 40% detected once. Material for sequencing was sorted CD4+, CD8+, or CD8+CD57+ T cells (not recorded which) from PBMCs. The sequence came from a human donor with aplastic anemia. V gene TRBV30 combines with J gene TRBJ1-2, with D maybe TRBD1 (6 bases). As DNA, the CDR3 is TGTGCCTTTCGACAGGTGGGCTACACCTTC. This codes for CAFRQVGYTF.